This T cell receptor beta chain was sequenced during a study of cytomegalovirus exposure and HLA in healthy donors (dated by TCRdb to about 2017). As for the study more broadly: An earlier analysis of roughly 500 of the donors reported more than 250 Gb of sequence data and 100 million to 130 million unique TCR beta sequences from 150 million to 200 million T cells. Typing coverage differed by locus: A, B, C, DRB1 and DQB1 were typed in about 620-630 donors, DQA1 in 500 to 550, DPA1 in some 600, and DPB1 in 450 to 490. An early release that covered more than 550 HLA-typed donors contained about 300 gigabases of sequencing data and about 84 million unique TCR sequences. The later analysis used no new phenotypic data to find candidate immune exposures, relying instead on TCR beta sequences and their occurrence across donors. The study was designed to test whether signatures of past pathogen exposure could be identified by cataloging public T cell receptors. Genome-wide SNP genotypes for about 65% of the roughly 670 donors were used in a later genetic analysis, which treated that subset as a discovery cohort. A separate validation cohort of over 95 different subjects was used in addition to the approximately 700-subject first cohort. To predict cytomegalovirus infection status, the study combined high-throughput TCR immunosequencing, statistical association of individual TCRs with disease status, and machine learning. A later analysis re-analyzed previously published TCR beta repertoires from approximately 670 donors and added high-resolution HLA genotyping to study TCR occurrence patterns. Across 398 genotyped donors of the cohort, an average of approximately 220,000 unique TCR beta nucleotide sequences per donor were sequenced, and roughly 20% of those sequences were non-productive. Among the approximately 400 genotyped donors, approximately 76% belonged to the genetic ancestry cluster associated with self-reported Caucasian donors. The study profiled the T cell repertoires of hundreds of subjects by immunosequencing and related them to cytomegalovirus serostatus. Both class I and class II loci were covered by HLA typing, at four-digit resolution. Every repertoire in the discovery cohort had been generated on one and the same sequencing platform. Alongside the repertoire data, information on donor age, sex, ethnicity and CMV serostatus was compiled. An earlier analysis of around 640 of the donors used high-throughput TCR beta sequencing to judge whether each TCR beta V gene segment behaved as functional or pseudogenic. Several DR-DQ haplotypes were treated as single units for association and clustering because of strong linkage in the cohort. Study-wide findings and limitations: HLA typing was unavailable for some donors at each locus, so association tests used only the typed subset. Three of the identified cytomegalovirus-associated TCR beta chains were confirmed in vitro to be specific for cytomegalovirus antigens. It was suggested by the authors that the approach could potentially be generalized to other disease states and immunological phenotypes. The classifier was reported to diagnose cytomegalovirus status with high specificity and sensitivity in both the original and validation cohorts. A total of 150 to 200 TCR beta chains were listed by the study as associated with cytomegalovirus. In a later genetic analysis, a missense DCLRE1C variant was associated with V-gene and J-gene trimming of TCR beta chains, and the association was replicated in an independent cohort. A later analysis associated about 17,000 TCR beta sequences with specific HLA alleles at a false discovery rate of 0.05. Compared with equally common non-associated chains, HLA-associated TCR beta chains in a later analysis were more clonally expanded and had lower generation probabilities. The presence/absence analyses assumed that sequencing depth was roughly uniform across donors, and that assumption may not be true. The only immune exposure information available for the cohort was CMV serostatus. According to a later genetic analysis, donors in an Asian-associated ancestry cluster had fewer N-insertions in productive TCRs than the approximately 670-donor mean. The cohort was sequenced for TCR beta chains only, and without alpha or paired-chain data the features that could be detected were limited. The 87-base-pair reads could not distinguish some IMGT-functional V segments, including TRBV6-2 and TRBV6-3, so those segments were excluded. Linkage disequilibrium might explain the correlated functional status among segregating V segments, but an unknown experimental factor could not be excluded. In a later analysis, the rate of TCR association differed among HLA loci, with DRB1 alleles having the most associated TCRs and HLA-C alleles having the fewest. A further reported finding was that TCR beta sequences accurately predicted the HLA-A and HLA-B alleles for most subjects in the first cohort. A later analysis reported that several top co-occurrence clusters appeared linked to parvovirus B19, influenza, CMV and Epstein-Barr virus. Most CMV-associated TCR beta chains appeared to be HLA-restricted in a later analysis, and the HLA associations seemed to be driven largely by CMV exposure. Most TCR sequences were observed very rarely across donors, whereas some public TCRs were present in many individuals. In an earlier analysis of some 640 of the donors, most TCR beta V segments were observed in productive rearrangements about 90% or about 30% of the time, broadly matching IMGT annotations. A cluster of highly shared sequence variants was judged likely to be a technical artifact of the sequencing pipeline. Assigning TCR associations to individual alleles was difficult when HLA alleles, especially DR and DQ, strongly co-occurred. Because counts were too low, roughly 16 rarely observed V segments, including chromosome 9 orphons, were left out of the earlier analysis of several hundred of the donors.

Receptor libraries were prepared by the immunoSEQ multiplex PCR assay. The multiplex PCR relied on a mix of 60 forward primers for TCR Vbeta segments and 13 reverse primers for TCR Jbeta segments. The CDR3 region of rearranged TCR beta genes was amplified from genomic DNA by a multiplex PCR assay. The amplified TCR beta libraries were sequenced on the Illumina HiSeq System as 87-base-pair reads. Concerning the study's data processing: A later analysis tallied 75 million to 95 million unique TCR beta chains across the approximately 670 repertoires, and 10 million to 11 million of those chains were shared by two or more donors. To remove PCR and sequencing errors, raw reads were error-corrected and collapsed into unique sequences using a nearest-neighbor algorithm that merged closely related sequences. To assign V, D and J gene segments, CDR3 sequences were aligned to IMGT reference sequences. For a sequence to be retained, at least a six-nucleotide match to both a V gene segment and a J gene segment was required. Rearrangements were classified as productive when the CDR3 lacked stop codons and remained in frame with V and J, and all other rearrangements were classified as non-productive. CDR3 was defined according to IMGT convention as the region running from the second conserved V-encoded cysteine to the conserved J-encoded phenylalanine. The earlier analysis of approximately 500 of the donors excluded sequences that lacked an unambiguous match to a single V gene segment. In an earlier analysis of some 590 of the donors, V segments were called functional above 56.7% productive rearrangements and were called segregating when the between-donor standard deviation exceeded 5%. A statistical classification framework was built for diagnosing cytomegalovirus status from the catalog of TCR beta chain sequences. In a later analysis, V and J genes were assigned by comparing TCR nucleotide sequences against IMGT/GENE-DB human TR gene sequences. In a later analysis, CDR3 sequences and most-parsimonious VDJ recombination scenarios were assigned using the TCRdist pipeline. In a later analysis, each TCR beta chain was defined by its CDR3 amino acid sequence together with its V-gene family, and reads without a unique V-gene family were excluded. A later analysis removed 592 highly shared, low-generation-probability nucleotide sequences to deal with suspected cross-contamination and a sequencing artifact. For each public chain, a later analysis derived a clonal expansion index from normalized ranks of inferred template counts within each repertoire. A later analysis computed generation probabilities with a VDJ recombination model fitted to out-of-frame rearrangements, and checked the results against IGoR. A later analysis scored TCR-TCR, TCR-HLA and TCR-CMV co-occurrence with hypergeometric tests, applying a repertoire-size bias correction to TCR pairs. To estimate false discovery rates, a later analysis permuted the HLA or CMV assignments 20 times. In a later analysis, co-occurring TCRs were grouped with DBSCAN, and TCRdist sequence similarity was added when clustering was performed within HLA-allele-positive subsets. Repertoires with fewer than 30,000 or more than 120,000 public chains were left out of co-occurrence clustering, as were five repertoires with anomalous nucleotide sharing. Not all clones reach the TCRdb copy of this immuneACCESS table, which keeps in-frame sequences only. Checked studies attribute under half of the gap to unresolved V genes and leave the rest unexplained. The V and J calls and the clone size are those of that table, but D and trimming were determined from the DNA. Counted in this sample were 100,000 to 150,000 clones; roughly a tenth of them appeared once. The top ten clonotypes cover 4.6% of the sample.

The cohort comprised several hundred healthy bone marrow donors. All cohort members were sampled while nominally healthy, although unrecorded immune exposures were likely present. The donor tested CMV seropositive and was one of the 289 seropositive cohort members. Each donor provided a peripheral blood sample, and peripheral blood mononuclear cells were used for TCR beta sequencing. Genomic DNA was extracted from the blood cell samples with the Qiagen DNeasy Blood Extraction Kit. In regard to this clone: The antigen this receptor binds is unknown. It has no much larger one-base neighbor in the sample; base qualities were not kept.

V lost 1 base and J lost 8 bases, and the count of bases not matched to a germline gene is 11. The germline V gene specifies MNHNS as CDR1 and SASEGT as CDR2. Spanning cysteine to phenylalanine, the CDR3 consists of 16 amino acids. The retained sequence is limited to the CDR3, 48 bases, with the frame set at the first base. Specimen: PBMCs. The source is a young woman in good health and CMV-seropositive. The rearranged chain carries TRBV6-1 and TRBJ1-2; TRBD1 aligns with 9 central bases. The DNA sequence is TGTGCCAGCAGTGAAGTACCCGGGACAGGGCTTGGAGGCTACACCTTC. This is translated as CASSEVPGTGLGGYTF.